The 20 T cell receptor beta chains below come from one sample, sequenced in a study of technical replicates of blood from four donors. Here immunoSEQ multiplex PCR was the method, and the copy in TCRdb shows in-frame clones only, minus some. The sample shows around 79,000 clones, 94% of them seen only once. Specimen: T cells isolated from PBMCs. The receptor source for this set is a human donor in good health.

The chain has TRBV7-9 and TRBJ2-7; 10 nucleotides line up with TRBD1. The CDR3 spans 13 residues. The V gene's germline CDR1 is SEHNR and CDR2 FQNEAQ (reference sequence). Losses at the gene ends were 8 bases for V and 3 bases for J; bases not matched to a gene: 4. CDR3 region: CASFRTGGYEQYF. The CDR3 region has the DNA TGTGCCAGCTTTCGGACAGGGGGCTACGAGCAGTACTTC.

The chain uses TRBV6-1 and TRBJ2-2; unclear D gene. From germline, CDR1 is MNHNS and CDR2 SASEGT. This CDR3 region has 11 residues. V shed 10 bases and J shed 5 bases, with 8 bases lying between them. Here the CDR3 DNA reads TGTGCCACCCTATCAACCGGGGAGCTGTTTTTT. It specifies CATLSTGELFF.

The chain joins TRBV27 to TRBJ1-2; possible D gene TRBD1, 5 bases. V lost 6 bases and J 5 bases, leaving 16 bases between the germline ends. The CDR3 extends over 14 amino acids. CDR1 is MNHEY, CDR2 SMNVEV, per germline (reference sequence). CDR3: CASRSPGGGYGYTF. DNA for the CDR3: TGTGCCAGCAGGTCCCCGGGCGGGGGGTATGGCTACACCTTC.

This chain links TRBV7-9 with TRBJ2-3, with 12 bases that match TRBD1. This CDR3 comprises 16 residues. The germline gives CDR1 SEHNR, CDR2 FQNEAQ (reference sequence). With 5 bases clipped from V and 3 bases from J, the junction kept 6 bases outside the gene matches. This CDR3 reads CASSMGQGAGTDTQYF. CDR3 sequence (DNA): TGTGCCAGCAGCATGGGACAGGGGGCGGGAACAGATACGCAGTATTTT.

This chain's CDR3 is CASSLGATAGELFF. The CDR3, as DNA: TGTGCCAGCAGCTTAGGCGCGACAGCTGGGGAGCTGTTTTTT. V gene TRBV11-3 combines with J gene TRBJ2-2, with D maybe TRBD1 (5 bases). The ends were cut back, 1 base at V and 8 bases at J, with 11 bases in the middle. The CDR3 sequence is 14 residues long. Germline assignment: CDR1 SGHNT and CDR2 YENEEA.

J is TRBJ1-6 and V is TRBV2, with 10 bases identical to TRBD1. V shed 8 bases and J 5 bases; nucleotides not matched to a gene: 6. The CDR3 spans 15 residues. Germline lookup yields CDR1 SNHLY and CDR2 FYNNEI. CDR3 sequence (DNA): TGTGCCAGCGAATACGACAGGGGGCATAATTCACCCCTCCACTTT. Amino acids: CASEYDRGHNSPLHF.

The chain employs TRBV5-6 and TRBJ2-1; D ambiguous. V was clipped by 2 bases and J by 2 bases, with 14 bases between them. CDR3 length equals 16 residues. Germline-derived CDR1 and CDR2 are SGHDT and YYEEEE. The CDR3 sequence is CASSLTRSNTYNEQFF. CDR3 bases: TGTGCCAGCAGCTTAACCCGCTCTAATACCTACAATGAGCAGTTCTTC.

V gene TRBV5-4 combines with J gene TRBJ2-1, with D possibly matching TRBD2 (5 bases). V lost 0 bases and J lost 5, with 9 bases in between. This CDR3 comprises 14 residues. The germline CDR1 and CDR2 sequences are SGHNT and YYREEE (reference sequence). The CDR3 reads CASSLDGNDNEQFF. The DNA for the CDR3 is TGTGCCAGCAGCTTGGACGGGAACGACAATGAGCAGTTCTTC.

The rearrangement links TRBV13 to TRBJ2-3, with D possibly matching TRBD1 (5 bases). V was clipped by 5 bases and J by 2 bases, with 20 bases between them. The germline CDR1 and CDR2 sequences are PRHDT and FYEKMQ (reference sequence). The CDR3 spans 17 residues. CDR3 in amino acids: CASSVWTQDILTDTQYF. The CDR3 bases are TGTGCCAGCAGCGTTTGGACACAAGATATCCTCACAGATACGCAGTATTTT. The variable domain in full, completed from reference TRBV13 and TRBJ2-3, reads AAGVIQSPRHLIKEKRETATLKCYPIPRHDTVYWYQQGPGQDPQFLISFYEKMQSDKGSIPDRFSAQQFSDYHSELNMSSLELGDSALYFCASSVWTQDILTDTQYFGPGTRLTVL.

The table lists this clone with a count of one. This sequence joins TRBV6-5 and TRBJ2-1, with D tentatively TRBD2 (6 bases). Looked up from germline, CDR1 is MNHEY and CDR2 is SVGAGI. The CDR3 length is 13 residues. V gave up 2 bases and J gave up 7 bases, with 9 bases separating them. Here the CDR3 DNA reads TGTGCCAGCAGTTACCAGGAGGGTAATGAGCAGTTCTTC. Amino acids: CASSYQEGNEQFF.

This chain's CDR3 is CASSLPGQGRGYTF. The CDR3 DNA sequence: TGTGCCAGCAGCCTTCCGGGACAGGGCCGTGGCTACACCTTC. The rearrangement joins TRBV25-1 to TRBJ1-2; 9 bases are a match to TRBD1. This CDR3 comprises 14 residues. CDR1 is MGHDK, CDR2 SYGVNS, per germline. V was clipped by 6 bases and J by 7 bases; unmatched bases: 9.

V gene TRBV19 combines with J gene TRBJ1-5, with 12 bases matching TRBD1. The V and J ends lost 4 bases and 0 bases, in that order; junction bases with no gene match: 13. The CDR3 length is 20 residues. Germline V gene sequence: CDR1 LNHDA, CDR2 SQIVND (reference sequence). CDR3 sequence (DNA): TGTGCCAGTAGTACCCCCTCGGGACAGGGGGCGAGCTATAGCAATCAGCCCCAGCATTTT. Its translation: CASSTPSGQGASYSNQPQHF. Supplemented by reference TRBV19 and TRBJ1-5, the full variable domain reads DGGITQSPKYLFRKEGQNVTLSCEQNLNHDAMYWYRQDPGQGLRLIYYSQIVNDFQKGDIAEGYSVSREKKESFPLTVTSAQKNPTAFYLCASSTPSGQGASYSNQPQHFGDGTRLSIL.

The rearrangement uses TRBV27 and TRBJ1-1; 8 bases map to TRBD1. Germline CDR1 reads MNHEY; CDR2 reads SMNVEV (reference sequence). The CDR3 totals 17 residues. The V gene end was trimmed by 7 bases and the J gene end by 2 bases; junction bases not matched to a gene: 15. In nucleotides, the CDR3 is TGTGCCAGCACCGAGGACAGGGTGGTAGTTAGTAACACTGAAGCTTTCTTT. It translates to CASTEDRVVVSNTEAFF.

The rearrangement links TRBV18 to TRBJ2-7; 7 nucleotides align to TRBD1. Germline loops: CDR1 KGHSH, CDR2 LQKENI. The CDR3 has 16 residues. Trimming removed 3 bases from V and 7 bases from J; junction bases left unmatched: 15. The DNA of the CDR3 is TGTGCCAGCTCACCGTATGACAGGGTGGGTCAGAGGGAGCAGTACTTC. It is translated as CASSPYDRVGQREQYF.

The chain joins TRBV27 to TRBJ1-2; D possibly corresponds to TRBD1 (5 bases). The germline V and J ends were trimmed by 5 bases and 8 bases, with 15 bases remaining between them. The CDR3 consists of 13 residues. Germline-derived CDR1 and CDR2 are MNHEY and SMNVEV (reference sequence). The CDR3 nucleotides read TGTGCCAGCAGTCCCCCGGGGGGGAGCGGCTACACCTTC. As protein: CASSPPGGSGYTF.

In DNA, the CDR3 is TGTGCCAGCAGCTTGGGGCAGGGTATGAACACCATATATTTT. Amino acid sequence: CASSLGQGMNTIYF. The chain recombines TRBV5-4 with TRBJ1-3, with D maybe TRBD1 (5 bases). Germline-derived CDR1 and CDR2 are SGHNT and YYREEE (reference sequence). V lost 0 bases and J 7 bases, leaving 11 bases between the germline ends. The CDR3 length is 14 residues. The full variable domain, completed using reference TRBV5-4 and TRBJ1-3, is ETGVTQSPTHLIKTRGQQVTLRCSSQSGHNTVSWYQQALGQGPQFIFQYYREEENGRGNFPPRFSGLQFPNYSSELNVNALELDDSALYLCASSLGQGMNTIYFGEGSWLTVV.

The rearrangement joins TRBV7-3 to TRBJ2-3, with TRBD2 identical over 8 bases. From germline, CDR1 is SGHTA and CDR2 FQGTGA. Unmatched junction bases numbered 1, after V lost 2 bases and J lost 0 bases. The CDR3 covers 15 residues. In nucleotides, the CDR3 is TGTGCCAGCAGCTTAGCGGGGGGAAGCACAGATACGCAGTATTTT. As protein: CASSLAGGSTDTQYF.

For the CDR3, the DNA is TGCGCCAGCAGCCCCGGGACAGGGGGCGGGGGGACCCAGTACTTC. This codes for CASSPGTGGGGTQYF. V and J are TRBV5-1 and TRBJ2-5, with 12 positions matching TRBD1. Germline lookup yields CDR1 SGHRS and CDR2 YFSETQ. The CDR3 length is 15 residues. The J segment lost 7 bases and the V segment lost 4 bases, leaving 8 bases of the junction unmatched.

This sequence joins TRBV6-5 and TRBJ1-5; TRBD1 might be the D (6 bases). The V gene's germline CDR1 is MNHEY and CDR2 SVGAGI. Trimming removed 6 bases at V and 3 bases at J, with 15 bases between. There are 15 residues in the CDR3. The CDR3 region has the DNA TGTGCCAGCAGGGGAACAGGGACCGACAATCAGCCCCAGCATTTT. It specifies CASRGTGTDNQPQHF.

This chain uses TRBV27 with TRBJ2-1, with 8 bases identical to TRBD1. Germline V gene data show CDR1 as MNHEY and CDR2 as SMNVEV (reference sequence). This CDR3 has 15 amino acids. V was pared by 6 bases and J by 2 bases, with 6 bases of the junction left unmatched. The DNA of the CDR3 is TGTGCCAGCAGCCAAATACAGGGGGCCTACAATGAGCAGTTCTTC. Amino acid sequence: CASSQIQGAYNEQFF.